This TCR beta chain was observed in a study of a mutant IDH1 vaccine in newly diagnosed glioma. The study, taken as a whole, reports: Among top peripheral T cell clonotypes, changes seemed unrelated to pseudoprogression.

TCRdb keeps only in-frame clones here, not all; method: immunoSEQ multiplex PCR. The sample holds approximately 66,000 clones, 84% seen once. The V gene end was trimmed by 1 base and the J gene end by 8 bases; junction bases not matched to a gene: 8. The CDR3 runs to 14 residues. Germline loops: CDR1 GTSNPN, CDR2 SVGIG (reference sequence). Time point meaning: week 23, last vaccination. Topical imiquimod was applied with each vaccine dose, which held 300 ug of mutant IDH1 20-mer peptide. Comments on this clone: Its antigen is unidentified.

The material sequenced was PBMCs, taken from a glioma patient whose treatment included an IDH1 peptide vaccine. The J gene is TRBJ2-1, the V gene TRBV30, with 7 nucleotides matching TRBD2. The clonotype was recovered from a man aged 18 to 30 with glioma. CDR3 protein: CAWSEGGSFHEQFF. CDR3 sequence (DNA): TGTGCCTGGAGTGAGGGCGGGAGTTTTCATGAGCAGTTCTTC.